This T cell receptor beta chain came from a study of blood T cells in healthy people across ages. The CDR3 is 14 amino acids. Trimming shortened V by 1 base and J by 0 bases, and 9 bases separated the two germline ends. CDR1 is DFQATT and CDR2 is SNEGSKA in the germline V gene (reference sequence). This clonotype was observed a few times. The authors ran a second PCR of about 6 to 11 cycles using a sample-barcoded 5' primer and a J-beta primer mix. One entry per CDR3 protein, called by TCRdb with MiXCR from the 5' RACE reads. The sample shows 1.6 million or so distinct CDR3 sequences, approximately 32% of them seen only once.

This clonotype was obtained from a woman in her 30s in good health. Sequenced sample: blood. This rearrangement joins TRBV20-1 to TRBJ1-1, with a weak D call TRBD1 (6 bases). The CDR3 nucleotides read TGCAGTGCTAGAGGACAGGTAATGAACACTGAAGCTTTCTTT. Its protein product is CSARGQVMNTEAFF.